The 21 T cell receptor beta chains reported below all come from one sample, sequenced in a study of shared clonotypes between healthy human individuals. Profiling relied on immunoSEQ multiplex PCR, and the TCRdb table lists in-frame clones only, not all of them. Among a few million clones listed, roughly 90% were seen once. The sequenced sample consisted of naive CD4+ T cells from PBMCs. As for subset: CD45RA+ positively selected. These receptors were collected from a young man in good health. Some clones in this sample may be carry-over from other donors' samples.

CDR3 in amino acids: CASSPGAETIYF. CDR3 nucleotides: TGTGCCAGCAGCCCCGGGGCCGAGACCATATATTTT. The chain links TRBV4-2 to TRBJ1-3; TRBD1 might be the D (5 bases). CDR3 length: 12 amino acids. CDR1 LGHNA and CDR2 YNFKEQ come from the germline V gene. Trimming took off 4 bases at V and 10 bases at J, with 11 bases between the two ends.

The chain has TRBV29-1 and TRBJ2-1; D gene uncertain. The V end lost 5 bases, the J end lost 4 bases, and 9 bases lay between the germline ends. Germline V CDR1 and CDR2: SQVTM, ANQGSEA. This CDR3 region has 12 residues. The CDR3 loop is CSVWEPYNEQFF. The CDR3 nucleotides are TGCAGCGTTTGGGAACCGTACAATGAGCAGTTCTTC.

The chain carries TRBV5-1 and TRBJ2-1; unclear D gene. Germline V gene data show CDR1 as SGHRS and CDR2 as YFSETQ. The CDR3 is 14 residues long. The germline V and J ends were trimmed by 4 bases and 7 bases, with 15 bases remaining between them. The CDR3 loop reads CASSGTARGNEQFF. CDR3 DNA: TGCGCCAGCAGCGGCACCGCTCGTGGGAATGAGCAGTTCTTC. Based on the CDR3 plus reference TRBV5-1 and TRBJ2-1, the full variable domain is KAGVTQTPRYLIKTRGQQVTLSCSPISGHRSVSWYQQTPGQGLQFLFEYFSETQRNKGNFPGRFSGRQFSNSRSEMNVSTLELGDSALYLCASSGTARGNEQFFGPGTRLTVL.

For this clone: This same CDR3 is encoded by further DNA sequences in the sample. J is TRBJ2-3 and V is TRBV5-1, with no clear D. Between the trimmed V and J ends, which lost 0 bases and 2 bases, there was a span of 10 bases. Germline values: CDR1 SGHRS, CDR2 YFSETQ. The CDR3 is made up of 15 amino acids. The CDR3 nucleotides read TGCGCCAGCAGCTTGGGCTCAGGAGTCACAGATACGCAGTATTTT. As protein: CASSLGSGVTDTQYF.

V gene TRBV6-6 combines with J gene TRBJ2-2, with TRBD2 matching over 9 bases. The ends lost 4 bases at V and 2 bases at J; junction bases unmatched: 5. Germline V lookup: CDR1 MNHNY, CDR2 SVGAGI (reference sequence). The length of the CDR3 is 16 residues. CDR3 amino acids: CASSSSSGANTGELFF. CDR3 nucleotides: TGTGCCAGCAGTTCCTCTAGCGGGGCTAACACCGGGGAGCTGTTTTTT.

In its sample, this clone was seen a few times. J is TRBJ2-2 and V is TRBV4-2; 13 bases fit TRBD2. Trimming cost V 7 bases and J 3 bases; bases outside gene matches: 5. This CDR3 region has 16 residues. The germline V gene encodes CDR1 LGHNA and CDR2 YNFKEQ. The CDR3 DNA is TGTGCCAGCAACCCCGGACTAGCGGGAGACACCGGGGAGCTGTTTTTT. This gives the protein CASNPGLAGDTGELFF.

This chain uses TRBV28 with TRBJ1-1; D is possibly TRBD1 (6 bases). The CDR3 is made up of 15 amino acids. From germline, CDR1 is MDHEN and CDR2 SYDVKM. V lost 8 bases, J lost 0 bases, and 16 bases lay in between. For the CDR3, the DNA is TGTGCCAGCGTGGAGGGGGGAGGTATGAACACTGAAGCTTTCTTT. This sequence encodes CASVEGGGMNTEAFF.

J is TRBJ1-1 and V is TRBV6-5, with D unresolved. V lost 0 bases and J 7 bases, leaving 18 bases between the germline ends. The CDR3 consists of 16 residues. Germline V CDR1 and CDR2: MNHEY, SVGAGI. CDR3 sequence: CASSYSMESTAYEAFF. The DNA of the CDR3 is TGTGCCAGCAGTTACTCGATGGAATCGACGGCCTATGAAGCTTTCTTT.

This clone was recorded once. V and J are TRBV7-9 and TRBJ2-7; D gene uncertain. The germline V gene has CDR1 SEHNR and CDR2 FQNEAQ (reference sequence). This CDR3 has 13 residues. Trimming took 0 bases from V and 7 from J, leaving 10 bases between them. Here the CDR3 reads CASSLAGSKEQYF. Here the CDR3 DNA reads TGTGCCAGCAGCTTAGCGGGCAGTAAGGAGCAGTACTTC.

This clone was seen a handful of times. Other DNA sequences in this specimen translate into the identical CDR3. The J gene is TRBJ1-5, the V gene TRBV7-2; D is possibly TRBD1 (6 bases). Trimming removed 1 base from V and 4 bases from J, with 8 bases in between. Germline CDR1 SGHTA, CDR2 FQGNSA. This CDR3 region has 14 residues. CDR3: CASSLGQGNQPQHF. The CDR3 coding sequence is TGTGCCAGCAGCTTAGGTCAGGGGAATCAGCCCCAGCATTTT.

The V and J genes are TRBV30 and TRBJ1-1; possibly TRBD1 for D (6 bases). This CDR3 contains 14 residues. Between the trimmed V and J ends, which lost 8 bases and 2 bases, there was a span of 18 bases. Per the germline V gene, CDR1 is GTSNPN and CDR2 is SVGIG (reference sequence). The CDR3, as DNA: TGTGCCGGCTACGGGGGCTTTGATAACACTGAAGCTTTCTTT. The encoded protein is CAGYGGFDNTEAFF.

J is TRBJ1-2 and V is TRBV4-1; tentatively, D is TRBD1 (5 bases). Germline CDR1 MGHRA, CDR2 YSYEKL. Between the trimmed V and J ends, which lost 0 bases and 6 bases, there was a span of 14 bases. The CDR3 length is 15 residues. CDR3: CASSQDPGGRNGYTF. The DNA for the CDR3 is TGCGCCAGCAGCCAAGATCCCGGGGGGAGAAATGGCTACACCTTC.

V is TRBV4-2 and J is TRBJ2-3, with D hard to call. V lost 0 bases to trimming and J lost 5 bases, with 15 bases between them. CDR3 length equals 16 residues. CDR1 and CDR2 from the germline V gene are LGHNA and YNFKEQ. The CDR3 DNA is TGTGCCAGCAGCCAAGATATGAGCGAGGTCGGAGATACGCAGTATTTT. Translated, it gives CASSQDMSEVGDTQYF.

CDR3 sequence: CASSQDQGLGNIQYF. The CDR3 DNA reads TGCGCCAGCAGCCAAGACCAAGGACTGGGAAACATTCAGTACTTC. The chain uses TRBV4-1 and TRBJ2-4; D is perhaps TRBD2 (5 bases). V dropped 0 bases and J dropped 6 bases, with 12 bases sitting between them. This CDR3 has 15 residues. Germline values: CDR1 MGHRA, CDR2 YSYEKL.

In DNA form, the CDR3 reads TGTGCCTGGACGTCTGTGCAGCTAATTAATTCACCCCTCCACTTT. Protein product: CAWTSVQLINSPLHF. This chain uses TRBV30 with TRBJ1-6; no firm D call. Trimming cost V 4 bases and J 6 bases, with 16 bases left between them. There are 15 residues in the CDR3. Germline CDR1 reads GTSNPN; CDR2 reads SVGIG (reference sequence).

As for this clone: The sample contains more than one DNA sequence encoding this CDR3. The chain combines TRBV7-3 with TRBJ2-1; a possible D gene is TRBD2 (6 bases). Per the germline V gene, CDR1 is SGHTA and CDR2 is FQGTGA. Trimming stripped 4 bases from V and 1 base from J, with 8 bases between. The CDR3 has 14 amino acids. The CDR3 is CASSSAGSYNEQFF. The CDR3 coding sequence is TGTGCCAGCAGCTCAGCGGGTTCCTACAATGAGCAGTTCTTC.

This clone came up once. V gene TRBV2 combines with J gene TRBJ1-1, with D possibly being TRBD1 (5 bases). The germline CDR1 and CDR2 sequences are SNHLY and FYNNEI. Trimming removed 8 bases from V and 7 bases from J, with 14 bases in between. There are 12 residues in the CDR3. The DNA of the CDR3 is TGTGCCAGCCAGGGAGATCGGGGTGAAGCTTTCTTT. Amino acids: CASQGDRGEAFF.

V gene TRBV28 combines with J gene TRBJ2-5; TRBD1 aligns across 7 bases. Germline-derived CDR1 and CDR2 are MDHEN and SYDVKM. CDR3 length equals 12 residues. Trimming took 8 bases from V and 1 from J; bases not matched to a gene: 1. CDR3 loop: CASYRGQETQYF. In DNA form, the CDR3 reads TGTGCCAGCTACAGGGGCCAAGAGACCCAGTACTTC.

This clone was observed a single time. The chain has TRBV15 and TRBJ2-3; 7 bases line up with TRBD1. CDR1 and CDR2 from the germline V gene are LNHNV and YYDKDF (reference sequence). The CDR3 is 19 amino acids. J was trimmed by 0 bases and V by 3 bases; bases with no gene match: 15. The CDR3 region has the DNA TGTGCCACCAGCAGGGTAGACAGGGCCATCACCTTTAGCACAGATACGCAGTATTTT. Translating it yields CATSRVDRAITFSTDTQYF.

The chain recombines TRBV4-1 with TRBJ2-5; D uncertain. Trimming removed 4 bases at V and 4 bases at J, with 13 bases between. The CDR3 is 14 residues long. Germline V lookup: CDR1 MGHRA, CDR2 YSYEKL. The CDR3 here is CASSPPGGRETQYF. As DNA, the CDR3 is TGCGCCAGCAGCCCCCCAGGTGGGCGAGAGACCCAGTACTTC.

The chain has TRBV5-1 and TRBJ2-2; D remains ambiguous. The CDR3 loop spans 14 amino acids. V lost 4 bases to trimming and J lost 0 bases, with 7 bases between them. The germline V gene has CDR1 SGHRS and CDR2 YFSETQ. The CDR3 reads CASSATANTGELFF. The CDR3 bases are TGCGCCAGCAGCGCCACAGCGAACACCGGGGAGCTGTTTTTT.